The sample holds many counts of the clone carrying this T cell receptor (beta chain). Antigen unknown. TCRdb redid the calling of the 5' RACE reads with MiXCR, one entry per CDR3 protein. The sample holds roughly 80,000 distinct CDR3 sequences, 5% to 6.5% seen once. These data originate in a study of neurological immune-mediated disorders. The study's findings and limits: With the multiple sclerosis repertoire cluster, none of the clinical or MRI features showed an association.

Time point given: longitudinal time-point 2. The unsorted libraries were generated from a total of 2 million PBMCs, which had been stored in RNAlater at -80 C. The CDR3 consists of 14 residues. Trimming took 5 bases from V and 4 from J; bases not matched to a gene: 7. CDR1 and CDR2 from the germline V gene are SNHLY and FYNNEI. The V gene is TRBV2, the J gene TRBJ2-5; 7 bases align to TRBD2. Source material: PBMCs. The sequence derives from a woman aged 60-75 years with multiple sclerosis. The CDR3 loop is CASSRRSGGETQYF. CDR3 in DNA: TGTGCCAGCAGTCGGAGGTCGGGGGGAGAGACCCAGTACTTC.